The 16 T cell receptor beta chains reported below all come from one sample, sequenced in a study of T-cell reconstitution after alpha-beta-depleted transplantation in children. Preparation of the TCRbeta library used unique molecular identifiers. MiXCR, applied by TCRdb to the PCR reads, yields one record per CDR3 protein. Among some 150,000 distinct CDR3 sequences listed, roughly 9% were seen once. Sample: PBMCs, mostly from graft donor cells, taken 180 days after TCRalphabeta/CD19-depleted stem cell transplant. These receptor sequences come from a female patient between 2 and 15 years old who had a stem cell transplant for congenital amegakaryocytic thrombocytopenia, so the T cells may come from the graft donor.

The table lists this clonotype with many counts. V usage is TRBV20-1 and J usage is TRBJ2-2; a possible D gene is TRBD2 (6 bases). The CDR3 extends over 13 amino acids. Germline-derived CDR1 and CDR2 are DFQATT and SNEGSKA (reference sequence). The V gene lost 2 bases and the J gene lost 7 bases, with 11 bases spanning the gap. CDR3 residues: CSARPSAGGELFF. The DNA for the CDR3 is TGCAGTGCTAGACCTAGCGCGGGCGGGGAGCTGTTTTTT.

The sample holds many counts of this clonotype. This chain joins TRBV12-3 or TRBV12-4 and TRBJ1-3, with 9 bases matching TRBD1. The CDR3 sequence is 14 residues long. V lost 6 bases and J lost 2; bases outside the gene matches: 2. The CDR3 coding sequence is TGTGCCAGCAGAGGGACAGGGACTGGAAACACCATATATTTT. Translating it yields CASRGTGTGNTIYF.

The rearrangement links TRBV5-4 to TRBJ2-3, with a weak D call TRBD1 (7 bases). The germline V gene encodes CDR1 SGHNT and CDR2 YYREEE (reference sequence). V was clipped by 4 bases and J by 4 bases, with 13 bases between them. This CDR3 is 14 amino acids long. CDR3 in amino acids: CASSPDREADTQYF. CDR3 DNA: TGTGCCAGCAGCCCCGACAGGGAGGCAGATACGCAGTATTTT.

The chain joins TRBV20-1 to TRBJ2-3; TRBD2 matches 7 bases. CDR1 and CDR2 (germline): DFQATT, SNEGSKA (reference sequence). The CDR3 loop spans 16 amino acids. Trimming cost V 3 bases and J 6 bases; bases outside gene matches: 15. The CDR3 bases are TGCAGTGCTAGTCTCTATCTGACTAGCAGACGGGATACGCAGTATTTT. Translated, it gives CSASLYLTSRRDTQYF.

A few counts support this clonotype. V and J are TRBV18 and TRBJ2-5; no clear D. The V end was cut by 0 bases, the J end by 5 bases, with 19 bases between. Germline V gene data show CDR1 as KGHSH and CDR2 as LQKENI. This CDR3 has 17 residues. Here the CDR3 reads CASSPPYPDHSVETQYF. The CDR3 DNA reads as TGTGCCAGCTCACCACCCTACCCCGATCATAGTGTTGAGACCCAGTACTTC.

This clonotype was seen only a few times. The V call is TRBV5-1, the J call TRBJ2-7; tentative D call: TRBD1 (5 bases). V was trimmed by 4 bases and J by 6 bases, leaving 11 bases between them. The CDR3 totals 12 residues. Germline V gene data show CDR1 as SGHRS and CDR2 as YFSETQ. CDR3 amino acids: CASSADKGEQYF. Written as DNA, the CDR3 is TGCGCCAGCAGCGCGGACAAGGGCGAGCAGTACTTC.

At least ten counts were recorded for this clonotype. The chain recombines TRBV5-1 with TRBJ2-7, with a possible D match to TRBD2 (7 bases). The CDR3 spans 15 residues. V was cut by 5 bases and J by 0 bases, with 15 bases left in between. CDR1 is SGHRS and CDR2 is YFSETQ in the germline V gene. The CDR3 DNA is TGCGCCAGCAGGGGGGGGACAAAGAGCTCCTACGAGCAGTACTTC. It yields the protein CASRGGTKSSYEQYF.

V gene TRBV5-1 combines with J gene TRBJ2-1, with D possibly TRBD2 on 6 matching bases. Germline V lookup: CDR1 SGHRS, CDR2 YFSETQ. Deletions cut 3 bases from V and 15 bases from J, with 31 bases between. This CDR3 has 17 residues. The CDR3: CASSYAGLTSLGGGRFF. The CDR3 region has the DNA TGCGCCAGCAGCTATGCGGGGCTGACGTCCCTCGGTGGTGGTCGGTTCTTC.

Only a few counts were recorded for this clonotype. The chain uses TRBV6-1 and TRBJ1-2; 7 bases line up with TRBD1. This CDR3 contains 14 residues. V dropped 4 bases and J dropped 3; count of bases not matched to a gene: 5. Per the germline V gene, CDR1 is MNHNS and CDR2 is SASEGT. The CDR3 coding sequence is TGTGCCAGCAGTGGAATGGGACAGCACTATGGCTACACCTTC. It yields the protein CASSGMGQHYGYTF.

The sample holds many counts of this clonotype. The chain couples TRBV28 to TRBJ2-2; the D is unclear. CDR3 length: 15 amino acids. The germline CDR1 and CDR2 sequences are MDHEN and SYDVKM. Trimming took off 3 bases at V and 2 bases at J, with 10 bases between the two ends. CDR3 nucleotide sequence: TGTGCCAGCAGTTTCAAGGGTATAAACACCGGGGAGCTGTTTTTT. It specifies CASSFKGINTGELFF.

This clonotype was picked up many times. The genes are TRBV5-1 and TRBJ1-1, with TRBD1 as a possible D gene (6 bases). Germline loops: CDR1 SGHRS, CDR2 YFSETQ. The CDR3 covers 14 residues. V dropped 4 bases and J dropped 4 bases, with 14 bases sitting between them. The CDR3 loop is CASSPGGARTEAFF. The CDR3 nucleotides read TGCGCCAGCAGCCCGGGGGGGGCGCGCACTGAAGCTTTCTTT. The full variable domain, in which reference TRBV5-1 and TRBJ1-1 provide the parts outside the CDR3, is KAGVTQTPRYLIKTRGQQVTLSCSPISGHRSVSWYQQTPGQGLQFLFEYFSETQRNKGNFPGRFSGRQFSNSRSEMNVSTLELGDSALYLCASSPGGARTEAFFGQGTRLTVV.

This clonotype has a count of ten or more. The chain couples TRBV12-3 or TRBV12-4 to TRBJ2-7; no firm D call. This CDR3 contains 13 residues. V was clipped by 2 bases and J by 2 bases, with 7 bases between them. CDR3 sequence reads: CASSLFNTYEQYF. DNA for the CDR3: TGTGCCAGCAGTTTATTCAATACCTACGAGCAGTACTTC.

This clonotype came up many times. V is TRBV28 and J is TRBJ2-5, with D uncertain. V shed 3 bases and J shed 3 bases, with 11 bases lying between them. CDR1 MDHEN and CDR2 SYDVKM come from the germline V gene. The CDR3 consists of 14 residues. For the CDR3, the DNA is TGTGCCAGCAGTTTCACGAAAAACGAAGAGACCCAGTACTTC. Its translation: CASSFTKNEETQYF. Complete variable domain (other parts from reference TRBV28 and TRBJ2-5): DVKVTQSSRYLVKRTGEKVFLECVQDMDHENMFWYRQDPGLGLRLIYFSYDVKMKEKGDIPEGYSVSREKKERFSLILESASTNQTSMYLCASSFTKNEETQYFGPGTRLLVL.

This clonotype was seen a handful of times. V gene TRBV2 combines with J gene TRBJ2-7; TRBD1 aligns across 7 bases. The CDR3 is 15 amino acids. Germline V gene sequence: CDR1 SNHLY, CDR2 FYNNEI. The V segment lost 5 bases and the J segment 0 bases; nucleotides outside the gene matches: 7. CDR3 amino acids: CASSQTGKGSYEQYF. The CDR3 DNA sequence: TGTGCCAGCAGTCAGACAGGGAAGGGCTCCTACGAGCAGTACTTC.

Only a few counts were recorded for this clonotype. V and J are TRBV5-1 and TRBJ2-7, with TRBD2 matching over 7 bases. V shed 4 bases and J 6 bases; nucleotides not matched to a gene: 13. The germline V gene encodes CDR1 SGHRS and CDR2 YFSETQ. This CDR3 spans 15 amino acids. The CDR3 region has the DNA TGCGCCAGCAGCCCTGTGGGGGGGGAAATTGTCGAGCAGTACTTC. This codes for CASSPVGGEIVEQYF.

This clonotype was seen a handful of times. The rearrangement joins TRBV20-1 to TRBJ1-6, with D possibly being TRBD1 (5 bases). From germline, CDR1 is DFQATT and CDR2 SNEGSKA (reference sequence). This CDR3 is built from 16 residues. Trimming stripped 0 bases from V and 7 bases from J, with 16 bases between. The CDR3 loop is CSARDSMAGTNSPLHF. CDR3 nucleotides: TGCAGTGCTAGAGATTCTATGGCAGGGACGAATTCACCCCTCCACTTT.